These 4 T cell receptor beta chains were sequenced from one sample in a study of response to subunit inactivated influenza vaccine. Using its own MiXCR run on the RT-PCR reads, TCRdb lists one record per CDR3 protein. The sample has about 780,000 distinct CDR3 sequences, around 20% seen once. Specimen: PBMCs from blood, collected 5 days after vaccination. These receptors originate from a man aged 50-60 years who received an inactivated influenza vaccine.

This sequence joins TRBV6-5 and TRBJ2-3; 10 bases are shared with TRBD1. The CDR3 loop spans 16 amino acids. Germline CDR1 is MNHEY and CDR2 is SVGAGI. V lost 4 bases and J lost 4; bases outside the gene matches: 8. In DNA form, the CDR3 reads TGTGCCAGCAGTTCACCCCCCGGGACAGGGGCAGATACGCAGTATTTT. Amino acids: CASSSPPGTGADTQYF.

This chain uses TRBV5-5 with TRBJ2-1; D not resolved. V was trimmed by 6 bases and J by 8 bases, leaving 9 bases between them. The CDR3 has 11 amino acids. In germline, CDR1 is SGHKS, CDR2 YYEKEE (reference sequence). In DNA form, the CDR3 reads TGTGCCAGCATGGAGACCTATGAGCAGTTCTTC. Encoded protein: CASMETYEQFF.

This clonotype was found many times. The CDR3 nucleotides read TGTGCCAGCAGCCAAGGTGTAGCTCAGGGAAATACCTACGAGCAGTACTTC. Amino acids: CASSQGVAQGNTYEQYF. The rearrangement joins TRBV7-8 to TRBJ2-7; possible D gene TRBD1, 5 bases. The CDR3 is 17 amino acids. Between the trimmed V and J ends, which lost 5 bases and 2 bases, there was a span of 22 bases. CDR1 SGHVS and CDR2 FQNEAQ come from the germline V gene.

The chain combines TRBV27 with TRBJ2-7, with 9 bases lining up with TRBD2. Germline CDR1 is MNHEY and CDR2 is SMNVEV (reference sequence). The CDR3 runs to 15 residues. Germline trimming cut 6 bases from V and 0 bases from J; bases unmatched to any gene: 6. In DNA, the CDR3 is TGTGCCAGCAGGGATATAGCGGGAGCCTCCTACGAGCAGTACTTC. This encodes CASRDIAGASYEQYF.